This TCR beta chain is drawn from a study of blood T cell repertoires in COVID-19. Across the whole study: The United States, Italy and Spain supplied acute and convalescent COVID-19 samples. PBMCs, B-cell-depleted T cells, or T cells provided the cDNA or gDNA that made up the material.

How the authors handled the data: Amplified reference gene primers provided the basis for estimating nucleated cell counts. This table comes from immunoSEQ multiplex PCR, and its TCRdb copy is limited to in-frame clones, with some not included. V and J calls and clone size are copied from that table; D and trimming were computed from the DNA. This table has 50,000 to 60,000 clones, roughly 90% appearing once. The CDR3 sequence is 13 residues long. V was clipped by 4 bases and J by 3 bases, with 11 bases between them. Germline CDR1 is SGHNT and CDR2 is YYREEE (reference sequence). The TCR comes from a woman of 80 years or more with acute or convalescent COVID-19. Material: peripheral blood. This sequence joins TRBV5-4 and TRBJ2-7; D is possibly TRBD2 (6 bases). The CDR3 region has the DNA TGTGCCAGCAGCCAACCCGGGGGCTACGAGCAGTACTTC. The encoded protein is CASSQPGGYEQYF. Filled out from reference TRBV5-4 and TRBJ2-7, the complete variable domain reads ETGVTQSPTHLIKTRGQQVTLRCSSQSGHNTVSWYQQALGQGPQFIFQYYREEENGRGNFPPRFSGLQFPNYSSELNVNALELDDSALYLCASSQPGGYEQYFGPGTRLTVT.